Listed here are 7 T cell receptor beta chains from one sample, sequenced in a study of shared clonotypes between healthy human individuals. Data came from immunoSEQ multiplex PCR; TCRdb stores just in-frame clones and leaves some out. Among roughly 2.2 million clones listed, more than 85% were seen once. Sequencing input: naive CD4+ T cells from PBMCs. Indicated subset: CD45RA+ positively selected. The origin of the receptors is a man younger than 30 in good health. Some clones in this sample may be carry-over from other donors' samples.

The chain is built from TRBV14 and TRBJ2-7; D may be TRBD2 (6 bases). Germline loops: CDR1 SGHDN, CDR2 FVKESK. With 0 bases removed from V and 3 bases from J, the gap between germline ends came to 12 bases. The CDR3 length is 15 residues. The CDR3 is CASSQDGRENYEQYF. The CDR3 DNA reads as TGTGCCAGCAGCCAAGATGGCCGGGAGAACTACGAGCAGTACTTC.

The rearrangement links TRBV28 to TRBJ1-5; TRBD1 agrees at 8 bases. Per the germline V gene, CDR1 is MDHEN and CDR2 is SYDVKM. CDR3 length equals 13 residues. Unmatched junction bases numbered 6, after V lost 8 bases and J lost 6 bases. The CDR3 coding sequence is TGTGCCAGCCGGCCAGGGGGCAGTCAGCCCCAGCATTTT. Its protein is CASRPGGSQPQHF.

The J gene is TRBJ2-7, the V gene TRBV5-1; D remains ambiguous. The germline gives CDR1 SGHRS, CDR2 YFSETQ. The ends were cut back, 6 bases at V and 6 bases at J, with 13 bases in the middle. The CDR3 covers 12 residues. The CDR3 DNA sequence: TGCGCCAGCAACTCATTGGGTGGCGAGCAGTACTTC. This sequence encodes CASNSLGGEQYF.

The chain employs TRBV2 and TRBJ2-5; 12 bases map to TRBD1. The CDR3 runs to 15 residues. Per germline, CDR1 SNHLY and CDR2 FYNNEI. V lost 6 bases and J lost 5; bases outside the gene matches: 7. Here the CDR3 DNA reads TGTGCCAGCAGGAGGGGACAGGGGGCGAGTGAGACCCAGTACTTC. Amino acids: CASRRGQGASETQYF.

This clone has only a few counts. The chain joins TRBV11-2 to TRBJ1-1; 9 bases line up with TRBD1. Germline CDR1 and CDR2: SGHAT and FQNNGV. The CDR3 runs 15 residues. J gave up 3 bases and V 1 base, and 3 bases lay outside the gene matches. Written as DNA, the CDR3 is TGTGCCAGCAGCTTAGTTTGGGACAGGGACACTGAAGCTTTCTTT. Translating it yields CASSLVWDRDTEAFF.

The chain combines TRBV25-1 with TRBJ2-1; no clear D. The CDR3 covers 13 residues. Germline V CDR1 and CDR2: MGHDK, SYGVNS. Trimming cost V 7 bases and J 7 bases, with 14 bases left between them. The CDR3 reads CASNPTNRNEQFF. The CDR3 coding sequence is TGTGCCAGCAACCCTACCAACCGAAATGAGCAGTTCTTC.

The chain couples TRBV5-4 to TRBJ1-1, with 8 bases lining up with TRBD1. Per the germline V gene, CDR1 is SGHNT and CDR2 is YYREEE (reference sequence). The CDR3 contains 15 residues. Unmatched junction bases numbered 10, after V lost 4 bases and J lost 5 bases. DNA of the CDR3: TGTGCCAGCAGCCCACAACAGGGGGGACGTACTGAAGCTTTCTTT. Protein: CASSPQQGGRTEAFF.